Listed below are T cell receptor beta chains from one sample, sequenced in a study of T-cell reconstitution after alpha-beta-depleted transplantation in children. TCRdb re-called the PCR reads with MiXCR, one entry per CDR3 protein. The sample comprises around 680,000 distinct CDR3 sequences, 15% to 20% of which are singletons, and over 0.95% rests with the top ten. This specimen was PBMCs from the stem cell graft donor, taken from the stem cell graft. Every receptor here comes from a human donor who donated a stem cell graft to a child with acute myeloid leukemia. The CDR3 runs from the conserved cysteine through the conserved F or W. D genes are given only for firm matches. Rows may omit the clone size; those that give it use once, few, many or a size class.

CDR3,DNA,J,V,size,D
CASSLDLGSQETQYF,TGTGCCAGCAGCTTGGATCTAGGAAGTCAAGAGACCCAGTACTTC,TRBJ2-5,TRBV5-6,many,.
CSVGQGAIGYTF,TGCAGCGTTGGACAGGGGGCGATCGGCTACACCTTC,TRBJ1-2,TRBV29-1,many,TRBD1
CASSLDRGEGNQPQHF,TGTGCCAGCAGTTTAGACAGGGGGGAGGGCAATCAGCCCCAGCATTTT,TRBJ1-5,TRBV12-3/TRBV12-4,few,TRBD1
CSATSGTSPNVYNEQFF,TGCAGTGCAACTTCCGGGACTAGCCCAAATGTCTACAATGAGCAGTTCTTC,TRBJ2-1,TRBV20-1,.,TRBD2
CSAPLAWTGQETQYF,TGCAGTGCCCCTTTAGCCTGGACAGGACAAGAGACCCAGTACTTC,TRBJ2-5,TRBV20-1,.,TRBD1
CASSRDSQNTEAFF,TGTGCCAGCAGCCGGGACAGCCAGAACACTGAAGCTTTCTTT,TRBJ1-1,TRBV7-6,.,TRBD1
CASKGQGFNEQFF,TGTGCCAGCAAGGGACAGGGGTTCAATGAGCAGTTCTTC,TRBJ2-1,TRBV2,.,TRBD1
CSALRGNLNTGELFF,TGCAGTGCTCTTAGGGGCAACTTGAACACCGGGGAGCTGTTTTTT,TRBJ2-2,TRBV20-1,few,.
CSARDASSGDSYEQYF,TGCAGTGCTAGAGATGCTTCTAGCGGGGACTCCTACGAGCAGTACTTC,TRBJ2-7,TRBV20-1,.,TRBD2
CASTRDRGNTGELFF,TGTGCCAGCACACGGGACAGGGGTAACACCGGGGAGCTGTTTTTT,TRBJ2-2,TRBV4-2,.,TRBD1
CASSQSSKPFNEQFF,TGTGCCAGCAGTCAGTCCTCGAAACCCTTCAATGAGCAGTTCTTC,TRBJ2-1,TRBV6-2/TRBV6-3,.,.
CASSPLLGPDEQFF,TGTGCCAGCTCACCATTGTTAGGGCCCGATGAGCAGTTCTTC,TRBJ2-1,TRBV18,few,.
CASSPRTGNRYNEQFF,TGTGCCAGCAGCCCCAGGACAGGCAATAGGTACAATGAGCAGTTCTTC,TRBJ2-1,TRBV11-2,.,TRBD1
CATRAGTQGEKLFF,TGTGCCACCAGAGCCGGGACCCAGGGGGAAAAACTGTTTTTT,TRBJ1-4,TRBV15,few,.
CASSYGQGYTEAFF,TGTGCCAGCAGTTACGGACAGGGGTACACTGAAGCTTTCTTT,TRBJ1-1,TRBV6-5,few,TRBD1
CASSLYRQGEREQYF,TGTGCCAGCAGCTTATATCGGCAGGGCGAGCGCGAGCAGTACTTC,TRBJ2-7,TRBV7-9,few,.
CSARLAGVPHPYEQYF,TGCAGTGCTAGGTTAGCGGGGGTCCCTCATCCTTACGAGCAGTACTTC,TRBJ2-7,TRBV20-1,many,TRBD2
CSASLGQGGYGYTF,TGCAGTGCTAGCCTTGGACAGGGGGGTTATGGCTACACCTTC,TRBJ1-2,TRBV20-1,many,TRBD1
CASTGVAGELFF,TGCGCCAGTACAGGGGTCGCCGGGGAGCTGTTTTTT,TRBJ2-2,TRBV5-1,few,TRBD1
CASTFSVDSPLHF,TGTGCCAGCACCTTTTCAGTGGATTCACCCCTCCACTTT,TRBJ1-6,TRBV11-1,few,.
CASSRGGVETQYF,TGTGCCAGCAGTCGCGGGGGGGTAGAGACCCAGTACTTC,TRBJ2-5,TRBV25-1,.,TRBD2
CASSYEESGELFF,TGTGCCAGCAGTTACGAGGAGTCCGGGGAGCTGTTTTTT,TRBJ2-2,TRBV7-9,.,.
CASRLGGGLFGGTEAFF,TGTGCCAGCAGACTAGGGGGTGGACTTTTCGGGGGCACTGAAGCTTTCTTT,TRBJ1-1,TRBV28,.,.
CASSSLQGRNQPQHF,TGTGCCAGCAGTTCTCTCCAGGGACGCAATCAGCCCCAGCATTTT,TRBJ1-5,TRBV11-2,.,.
CASSSRTVNTEAFF,TGTGCCAGCAGCTCTCGGACCGTCAACACTGAAGCTTTCTTT,TRBJ1-1,TRBV5-5,many,.
CSGSDRANSPLHF,TGCAGTGGATCAGACAGGGCCAATTCACCCCTCCACTTT,TRBJ1-6,TRBV20-1,many,TRBD1
CASSVGPGQETQYF,TGTGCCAGCAGCGTAGGTCCAGGGCAAGAGACCCAGTACTTC,TRBJ2-5,TRBV9,few,.
CASSSTPNRGFSGNTIYF,TGTGCCAGCAGTTCAACCCCGAACAGGGGTTTCTCTGGAAACACCATATATTTT,TRBJ1-3,TRBV6-5,many,TRBD1
CSARDDSLYSNQPQHF,TGCAGTGCCCGGGACGACAGCCTGTATAGCAATCAGCCCCAGCATTTT,TRBJ1-5,TRBV20-1,many,.
CATSEIRGGRQFF,TGTGCCACCAGTGAAATAAGGGGGGGGAGGCAGTTCTTC,TRBJ2-1,TRBV24-1,few,.
CASSLAVQEQYF,TGTGCCAGCAGCTTAGCGGTACAGGAGCAGTACTTC,TRBJ2-7,TRBV7-9,.,.
CASSYLGPNTGELFF,TGTGCCAGCAGTTACTTAGGCCCGAACACCGGGGAGCTGTTTTTT,TRBJ2-2,TRBV6-2/TRBV6-3,.,.
CASSLIDGGELFF,TGTGCCAGCAGCTTGATTGACGGCGGGGAGCTGTTTTTT,TRBJ2-2,TRBV5-6,few,.
CASSRDNNQETQYF,TGTGCCAGCAGTAGGGACAACAACCAAGAGACCCAGTACTTC,TRBJ2-5,TRBV6-5,many,.
CASSLEGKEYYEQYF,TGTGCCAGCAGTTTAGAAGGGAAGGAGTACTACGAGCAGTACTTC,TRBJ2-7,TRBV12-3/TRBV12-4,many,.
CASSLAPYQPQHF,TGTGCCAGCAGCTTAGCCCCGTATCAGCCCCAGCATTTT,TRBJ1-5,TRBV11-2,few,.
CASSYTRTGAGANVLTF,TGTGCCAGCAGTTACACCCGGACAGGGGCCGGGGCCAACGTCCTGACTTTC,TRBJ2-6,TRBV6-5,few,TRBD1
CSAGPENSATNEKLFF,TGCAGTGCCGGACCCGAGAACAGTGCAACTAATGAAAAACTGTTTTTT,TRBJ1-4,TRBV20-1,.,.
CASSFYLTGTGGPNEKLFF,TGTGCCAGCAGCTTTTACCTTACCGGGACAGGGGGCCCTAATGAAAAACTGTTTTTT,TRBJ1-4,TRBV5-4,.,TRBD1
CASSFLGQGANYGYTF,TGTGCCAGCAGTTTTTTGGGACAGGGGGCGAACTATGGCTACACCTTC,TRBJ1-2,TRBV12-3/TRBV12-4,.,TRBD1